This passage covers 10 T cell receptor beta chains from one sample sequenced in a study of shared clonotypes between healthy human individuals. Method: immunoSEQ multiplex PCR; TCRdb's copy keeps in-frame clones and lacks some. The table includes about 1.1 million clones, 70% to 80% detected once. The sample comprised memory CD4+ T cells from PBMCs. Documented subset: CD45RA-negative fraction. These receptors were obtained from a man aged 18 to 29 in good health. Some clones in this sample may be carry-over from other donors' samples.

This clone was observed once. The chain is built from TRBV2 and TRBJ2-7; tentative D call: TRBD1 (6 bases). Trimming removed 6 bases from V and 3 bases from J, with 18 bases in between. Germline V gene lookup returns CDR1 SNHLY and CDR2 FYNNEI. The CDR3 sequence is 15 residues long. CDR3 bases: TGTGCCAGCAGCTCACCGGGACACACAAACTACGAGCAGTACTTC. It is translated as CASSSPGHTNYEQYF.

This chain joins TRBV5-6 and TRBJ2-1; 7 nucleotides agree with TRBD2. Germline V lookup: CDR1 SGHDT, CDR2 YYEEEE. J was trimmed by 8 bases and V by 4 bases; bases with no gene match: 12. There are 15 residues in the CDR3. In nucleotides, the CDR3 is TGTGCCAGCAGCAAGGTAGCGGGCACCCTGGATGAGCAGTTCTTC. Translation gives CASSKVAGTLDEQFF. The variable domain in full, with the rest retrieved from reference TRBV5-6 and TRBJ2-1, is DAGVTQSPTHLIKTRGQQVTLRCSPKSGHDTVSWYQQALGQGPQFIFQYYEEEERQRGNFPDRFSGHQFPNYSSELNVNALLLGDSALYLCASSKVAGTLDEQFFGPGTRLTVL.

This chain joins TRBV4-1 and TRBJ2-1; 7 nucleotides line up with TRBD2. The CDR3 is 16 amino acids. The V segment lost 4 bases and the J segment 9 bases; nucleotides outside the gene matches: 15. Germline loops: CDR1 MGHRA, CDR2 YSYEKL. CDR3 sequence reads: CASSRGTSARVGEQFF. The CDR3 DNA reads TGCGCCAGCAGCCGGGGAACTAGCGCGCGGGTGGGTGAGCAGTTCTTC.

The chain has TRBV2 and TRBJ2-1; 7 bases fit TRBD1. V dropped 6 bases and J dropped 2; count of bases not matched to a gene: 1. The CDR3 contains 13 residues. The V gene's germline CDR1 is SNHLY and CDR2 FYNNEI. The DNA for the CDR3 is TGTGCCAGCAGACAGGGGCCCTACAATGAGCAGTTCTTC. It yields the protein CASRQGPYNEQFF.

This clone has ten or more counts. V usage is TRBV2 and J usage is TRBJ2-1; 8 bases are a match to TRBD1. This CDR3 spans 15 amino acids. CDR1 is SNHLY, CDR2 FYNNEI, per germline. V trimming: 8 bases; J trimming: 5 bases; junction bases outside the gene matches: 11. CDR3 amino acids: CASHLVGQGDNEQFF. DNA for the CDR3: TGTGCCAGCCATTTGGTAGGACAGGGAGACAATGAGCAGTTCTTC. Drawing the rest from reference TRBV2 and TRBJ2-1, the complete variable domain is EPEVTQTPSHQVTQMGQEVILRCVPISNHLYFYWYRQILGQKVEFLVSFYNNEISEKSEIFDDQFSVERPDGSNFTLKIRSTKLEDSAMYFCASHLVGQGDNEQFFGPGTRLTVL.

To note about this clone: A much larger clone lies a single base off, so this may be a read error. Other DNA sequences in the same sample also yield this CDR3. V gene TRBV5-6 combines with J gene TRBJ2-7; D remains unclear. The CDR3 consists of 12 residues. The V gene lost 1 base and the J gene lost 1 base, with 3 bases spanning the gap. CDR1 and CDR2 from the germline V gene are SGHDT and YYEEEE. CDR3 in DNA: TGTGCCAGCAGCTTGCGATCCTACGAGCAGTACTTC. Translated: CASSLRSYEQYF.

This clone was detected a few times. The rearrangement joins TRBV20-1 to TRBJ1-1; possible D gene TRBD1, 6 bases. The CDR3 length is 11 residues. In germline, CDR1 is DFQATT, CDR2 SNEGSKA (reference sequence). V lost 1 base to trimming and J lost 8 bases, with 8 bases between them. This CDR3 is CSARGTAEAFF. The CDR3, as DNA: TGCAGTGCTAGAGGGACAGCCGAAGCTTTCTTT.

The V call is TRBV29-1, the J call TRBJ2-3, with TRBD2 matching 13 bases. Trimming removed 6 bases from V and 1 base from J; junction bases left unmatched: 7. CDR1 is SQVTM, CDR2 ANQGSEA, per germline. The CDR3 length is 16 residues. The CDR3 is CSVARTSGSRTDTQYF. In DNA form, the CDR3 reads TGCAGCGTCGCTCGGACTAGCGGGAGCCGCACAGATACGCAGTATTTT.

This clone was seen just once. V and J are TRBV7-3 and TRBJ2-1; D possibly corresponds to TRBD2 (6 bases). With 5 bases removed from V and 6 bases from J, the gap between germline ends came to 17 bases. The CDR3 length is 15 residues. Germline V CDR1 and CDR2: SGHTA, FQGTGA. The CDR3 reads CASSPQEGLINEQFF. The CDR3 DNA sequence: TGTGCCAGCAGCCCCCAAGAGGGACTCATCAATGAGCAGTTCTTC.

V and J are TRBV5-1 and TRBJ2-7; 12 bases fit TRBD2. The junction had 7 bases not matched to a gene; V was cut back by 4 bases and J by 2 bases. Germline V gene sequence: CDR1 SGHRS, CDR2 YFSETQ. The CDR3 loop spans 16 amino acids. The CDR3 region has the DNA TGCGCCAGCAGCAGAAGGACTAGCGGGAACCCCTACGAGCAGTACTTC. Translated: CASSRRTSGNPYEQYF.